These 16 T cell receptor beta chains share one sample of origin, sequenced in a study of naive and memory T cell subsets. The SP2 primer and nested alpha and beta constant region primers amplified ligated cDNA in four rounds. Each CDR3 protein gets one entry after TCRdb re-called the UMI-ligation and nested PCR reads with MiXCR. Of approximately 30,000 distinct CDR3 sequences in the sample, 5% to 5.5% were seen once. An oligonucleotide containing a UMI was ligated to the 3' end of TCR cDNA. The sequenced material came from blood. Source of these receptors: an adult in good health.

There are many counts of this clonotype. The V and J genes are TRBV6-2 or TRBV6-3 and TRBJ2-1; 9 bases map to TRBD2. CDR1 and CDR2 (germline): MNHEY, SVGEGT. CDR3 size: 16 residues. V trimming: 6 bases; J trimming: 7 bases; junction bases outside the gene matches: 13. This chain's CDR3 is CASREGSSGTRNEQFF. As DNA, the CDR3 is TGTGCCAGCAGAGAAGGGTCTAGCGGGACCCGGAATGAGCAGTTCTTC.

This clonotype was observed at least ten times. This chain connects TRBV25-1 to TRBJ2-1; D is tentatively TRBD1 or TRBD2 (5 bases each). The V and J ends lost 2 bases and 7 bases respectively, with 15 bases between them. CDR1 MGHDK and CDR2 SYGVNS come from the germline V gene. The CDR3 totals 15 residues. The DNA for the CDR3 is TGTGCCAGCAGTGAAGAGGGGAGCCCCCAGAATGAGCAGTTCTTC. This codes for CASSEEGSPQNEQFF. Filled out from reference TRBV25-1 and TRBJ2-1, the complete variable domain reads EADIYQTPRYLVIGTGKKITLECSQTMGHDKMYWYQQDPGMELHLIHYSYGVNSTEKGDLSSESTVSRIRTEHFPLTLESARPSHTSQYLCASSEEGSPQNEQFFGPGTRLTVL.

This clonotype occurred many times. The J gene is TRBJ2-5, the V gene TRBV29-1; D ambiguous. This CDR3 is built from 12 residues. Per the germline V gene, CDR1 is SQVTM and CDR2 is ANQGSEA. The ends were cut back, 2 bases at V and 4 bases at J, with 8 bases in the middle. The CDR3: CSVEKPRETQYF. The DNA for the CDR3 is TGCAGCGTTGAAAAGCCGCGAGAGACCCAGTACTTC. Full variable domain (rest looked up from reference TRBV29-1 and TRBJ2-5): SAVISQKPSRDICQRGTSLTIQCQVDSQVTMMFWYRQQPGQSLTLIATANQGSEATYESGFVIDKFPISRPNLTFSTLTVSNMSPEDSSIYLCSVEKPRETQYFGPGTRLLVL.

Many counts were recorded for this clonotype. The CDR3 sequence is CASSYSDSAQPQHF. The CDR3 nucleotides read TGTGCCAGCAGTTACTCTGACAGCGCGCAGCCCCAGCATTTT. The V call is TRBV6-2 or TRBV6-3, the J call TRBJ1-5, with D maybe TRBD1 (5 bases). Trimming removed 0 bases at V and 7 bases at J, with 10 bases between. The CDR3 has 14 residues. The germline gives CDR1 MNHEY, CDR2 SVGEGT.

This clonotype was recorded at least ten times. This chain joins TRBV6-5 and TRBJ2-3, with D perhaps assigned TRBD1 or TRBD2 (5 bases each). Germline CDR1 is MNHEY and CDR2 is SVGAGI. Trimming shortened V by 0 bases and J by 6 bases, and 10 bases separated the two germline ends. The CDR3 sequence is 14 residues long. CDR3 sequence (DNA): TGTGCCAGCAGTTACTCAAGAGGGGAGGATACGCAGTATTTT. Translation gives CASSYSRGEDTQYF.

This clonotype was counted at least ten times. The chain recombines TRBV5-1 with TRBJ2-7; 9 bases line up with TRBD1. The CDR3 is made up of 17 amino acids. The germline V gene encodes CDR1 SGHRS and CDR2 YFSETQ. V dropped 5 bases and J dropped 3; count of bases not matched to a gene: 15. The CDR3 here is CASRYGRPGQGFYEQYF. For the CDR3, the DNA is TGCGCCAGCAGATACGGACGCCCGGGACAGGGTTTCTACGAGCAGTACTTC.

By share, this clonotype ranks as medium-sized. The chain carries TRBV10-3 and TRBJ1-2; D is possibly TRBD1 (5 bases). The V end lost 8 bases, the J end lost 8 bases, and 12 bases lay between the germline ends. The CDR3 sequence is 11 residues long. Looked up from germline, CDR1 is ENHRY and CDR2 is SYGVKD. Here the CDR3 DNA reads TGTGCCATCGGGGCTGCCGGGGGCTACACCTTC. Translation gives CAIGAAGGYTF.

This clonotype was counted many times. The rearrangement links TRBV14 to TRBJ1-1; D unclear. Germline-derived CDR1 and CDR2 are SGHDN and FVKESK. The CDR3 extends over 17 amino acids. V lost 2 bases, J lost 2 bases, and 18 bases lay in between. CDR3 bases: TGTGCCAGCAGCCAAAGACTCAACTCGATCCTTAACACTGAAGCTTTCTTT. It translates to CASSQRLNSILNTEAFF.

This clonotype was found many times. The chain recombines TRBV12-3 or TRBV12-4 with TRBJ2-3; 13 bases are shared with TRBD2. Losses at the gene ends were 8 bases for V and 2 bases for J; bases not matched to a gene: 4. The CDR3 has 15 residues. CDR3 sequence reads: CASGTSGTNTDTQYF. The CDR3 nucleotides are TGTGCCAGCGGGACTAGCGGGACTAACACAGATACGCAGTATTTT.

The rearrangement joins TRBV12-3 or TRBV12-4 to TRBJ1-1; a possible D gene is TRBD1 (6 bases). Trimming took off 2 bases at V and 6 bases at J, with 22 bases between the two ends. This CDR3 spans 17 amino acids. The CDR3: CASSLTPFGGGGAEAFF. CDR3 DNA: TGTGCCAGCAGTTTAACACCGTTTGGGGGTGGGGGCGCTGAAGCTTTCTTT.

This clonotype was counted many times. J is TRBJ1-3 and V is TRBV6-5; D might be TRBD1 (5 bases). CDR1 and CDR2 (germline): MNHEY, SVGAGI. The CDR3 runs to 15 residues. V gave up 5 bases and J gave up 2 bases, with 13 bases separating them. CDR3 amino acids: CASSPAGLPGNTIYF. In nucleotides, the CDR3 is TGTGCCAGCAGTCCCGCAGGGCTCCCTGGAAACACCATATATTTT.

The V call is TRBV3-1, the J call TRBJ2-2; tentative D call: TRBD2 (5 bases). Germline V gene sequence: CDR1 LGHDT, CDR2 YNNKEL (reference sequence). Trimming took off 4 bases at V and 7 bases at J, with 10 bases between the two ends. The CDR3 has 13 residues. The CDR3 DNA reads TGTGCCAGCAGCCCCGGACTGAGCGGGGAGCTGTTTTTT. The encoded protein is CASSPGLSGELFF.

The V call is TRBV28, the J call TRBJ2-1; 12 bases fit TRBD2. V lost 7 bases, J lost 7 bases, and 11 bases stayed unmatched. Germline V gene lookup returns CDR1 MDHEN and CDR2 SYDVKM. The CDR3 extends over 16 amino acids. This chain's CDR3 is CASNHRLAGAVNEQFF. CDR3 bases: TGTGCCAGCAACCATCGACTAGCGGGAGCGGTAAATGAGCAGTTCTTC.

In its sample, this clonotype was seen many times. The rearrangement links TRBV4-1 to TRBJ2-2; 8 bases map to TRBD2. Germline CDR1 is MGHRA and CDR2 is YSYEKL. The V gene end was trimmed by 3 bases and the J gene end by 5 bases; junction bases not matched to a gene: 11. The CDR3 covers 17 residues. CDR3 loop: CASSQGSGRRWTGELFF. CDR3 nucleotide sequence: TGCGCCAGCAGCCAGGGAAGCGGGAGAAGATGGACCGGGGAGCTGTTTTTT.

This clonotype was seen at least ten times. The chain is built from TRBV7-9 and TRBJ2-1; 13 nucleotides align to TRBD2. Germline assignment: CDR1 SEHNR and CDR2 FQNEAQ (reference sequence). The CDR3 contains 18 residues. Trimming removed 4 bases from V and 3 bases from J; junction bases left unmatched: 9. CDR3 residues: CASSSTSGRALVYNEQFF. For the CDR3, the DNA is TGTGCCAGCAGCTCTACTAGCGGGAGGGCCCTAGTCTACAATGAGCAGTTCTTC.

As concerns this clonotype: A much larger clone differs by one base, so this may be a read error. This CDR3 is missing its conserved last phenylalanine or tryptophan, likely due to a read error. The gene calls are TRBV20-1 and TRBJ1-5; D is perhaps TRBD1 (6 bases). The CDR3 sequence is 15 residues long. Germline V CDR1 and CDR2: DFQATT, SNEGSKA (reference sequence). Trimming shortened V by 1 base and J by 3 bases, and 13 bases separated the two germline ends. CDR3 sequence (DNA): TGCAGTGCTAGAGCCGGGGGGCAGGTCAATCAGCCCCAGCATCTT. Translating it yields CSARAGGQVNQPQHL.